The sequence of this T cell receptor beta chain was determined in a study of T cells expressing NK-cell markers. For each CDR3 protein, TCRdb gives one entry from its re-call of the 5' RACE reads, without DNA. The table lists 200,000 to 300,000 distinct CDR3 sequences. The CDR3 has 17 residues. Germline V gene sequence: CDR1 DFQATT, CDR2 SNEGSKA (reference sequence). The clonotype was recovered from a woman between 18 and 70 years old in good health. Sequenced input: blood T cells: a sorted CD56 or NKG2C T cell subset, CD4+ or CD8+ T cells, or bulk PBMC T cells (not recorded which). V is TRBV20-1 and J is TRBJ1-1; lacking DNA, the TRBD1 call made by TCRdb goes unchecked. The CDR3 sequence is CSARDRVMGQGATEAFF.